Following are 25 T cell receptor beta chains from one sample sequenced in a study of blood T cells in healthy people across ages. Then a second PCR, running about 6 to 11 cycles, was carried out with a sample-barcoded 5' primer and a J-beta primer mix. TCRdb itself ran the 5' RACE reads through MiXCR, one entry per CDR3 protein. The sample holds around 790,000 distinct CDR3 sequences; roughly 44% are singletons and the top ten take around 21%. Source material: blood. These receptors were taken from a man between 60 and 75 years old in good health.

The chain recombines TRBV5-5 with TRBJ2-6, with D uncertain. V was cut by 3 bases and J by 9 bases, with 13 bases left in between. This CDR3 region has 14 residues. The V gene's germline CDR1 is SGHKS and CDR2 YYEKEE (reference sequence). The CDR3 sequence: CASSSFTDLNVLTF. The CDR3 DNA follows: TGTGCCAGCAGCTCGTTTACAGACCTCAACGTCCTGACTTTC.

CDR3 sequence: CASRQNRPGGHQPQHF. CDR3 coding DNA: TGTGCCAGCAGGCAGAATCGACCAGGGGGCCACCAGCCCCAGCATTTT. The chain combines TRBV6-2 or TRBV6-3 with TRBJ1-5, with 8 bases matching TRBD1. The CDR3 runs to 16 residues. Germline CDR1 reads MNHEY; CDR2 reads SVGEGT. V gave up 6 bases and J gave up 7 bases; unmatched junction bases: 14.

The rearrangement links TRBV27 to TRBJ2-7; no clear D gene. CDR3 length equals 13 residues. From germline, CDR1 is MNHEY and CDR2 SMNVEV (reference sequence). V was trimmed by 4 bases and J by 9 bases, leaving 16 bases between them. CDR3 DNA: TGTGCCAGCAGTTCCGGGCCGACCTGGGGGCAGTACTTC. Its translation is CASSSGPTWGQYF.

This clonotype was seen only a few times. This chain uses TRBV5-1 with TRBJ2-3; TRBD1 or TRBD2 may be the D gene (5 bases each). The V end was cut by 1 base, the J end by 4 bases, with 13 bases between. The CDR3 has 15 amino acids. Germline lookup yields CDR1 SGHRS and CDR2 YFSETQ. In DNA, the CDR3 is TGCGCCAGCAGCTTGTTGAGGGGAGCGTCAGATACGCAGTATTTT. It encodes CASSLLRGASDTQYF.

In this sample, this clonotype turned up many times. This chain uses TRBV29-1 with TRBJ2-1, with a tentative D call TRBD1 (6 bases). CDR3 length: 14 residues. Germline V gene lookup returns CDR1 SQVTM and CDR2 ANQGSEA. V lost 5 bases to trimming and J lost 5 bases, with 16 bases between them. Written as DNA, the CDR3 is TGCAGCGTTTCCACCGGGGCAGGGGACAATGAGCAGTTCTTC. Its protein product is CSVSTGAGDNEQFF.

The chain carries TRBV18 and TRBJ2-5, with a possible D match to TRBD1 (7 bases). Deletions cut 2 bases from V and 2 bases from J, with 12 bases between. CDR3 length equals 15 residues. Per germline, CDR1 KGHSH and CDR2 LQKENI. The CDR3 loop is CASSPAGQLQETQYF. The CDR3 DNA follows: TGTGCCAGCTCACCAGCGGGACAGTTACAAGAGACCCAGTACTTC.

A remark on this clonotype: A clone one base away is much larger, so this may be a read error. The genes are TRBV5-8 and TRBJ2-5, with D possibly being TRBD1 (6 bases). The J call could be wrong; TRBJ2-1 is a better fit for the DNA end. CDR1 SGHTS and CDR2 YDEGEE come from the germline V gene. The CDR3 has 14 residues. This CDR3 is CASSLGTTKETQFF. CDR3 sequence (DNA): TGTGCCAGCAGCTTAGGGACAACCAAAGAGACCCAGTTCTTC.

This clonotype has only a few counts. The chain combines TRBV20-1 with TRBJ2-7, with D possibly TRBD2 on 5 matching bases. The V gene lost 0 bases and the J gene lost 2 bases, with 17 bases spanning the gap. Per germline, CDR1 DFQATT and CDR2 SNEGSKA (reference sequence). The CDR3 runs to 16 residues. CDR3 residues: CSARDPRAGPTYEQYF. The CDR3 DNA reads as TGCAGTGCTAGAGATCCGAGGGCAGGACCCACCTACGAGCAGTACTTC.

The rearrangement links TRBV5-1 to TRBJ2-2, with a tentative D call TRBD2 (6 bases). The ends were cut back, 4 bases at V and 6 bases at J, with 16 bases in the middle. CDR1 and CDR2 (germline): SGHRS, YFSETQ. The CDR3 spans 15 residues. The CDR3 loop reads CASSRGRGEAGELFF. DNA of the CDR3: TGCGCCAGCAGCCGCGGTAGAGGGGAGGCCGGGGAGCTGTTTTTT.

With respect to this clonotype: At one end, the junction sequence differs from germline, possibly due to a read error. J is TRBJ1-4 and V is TRBV20-1; 7 bases are shared with TRBD1. The CDR3 is 13 residues long. Germline CDR1 and CDR2: DFQATT and SNEGSKA (reference sequence). In DNA, the CDR3 is TGTAGTGCTCTCCGGGACAGAAATGAAAAACTGTTTTTT. Translation: CSALRDRNEKLFF.

This rearrangement joins TRBV7-3 to TRBJ2-3; D not certain. CDR1 is SGHTA, CDR2 FQGTGA, per germline. Trimming left V 4 bases short and J 3 bases short, with 14 bases between. This CDR3 contains 15 residues. The CDR3 loop reads CASSSGQVETDTQYF. CDR3 in DNA: TGTGCCAGCAGCTCAGGCCAAGTAGAGACAGATACGCAGTATTTT.

Details on this clonotype: A read error is possible here, since a much larger clone lies one base away. This sequence joins TRBV12-3 or TRBV12-4 and TRBJ1-1, with D maybe TRBD1 (5 bases). This CDR3 is 13 amino acids long. V lost 3 bases to trimming and J lost 10 bases, with 15 bases between them. CDR3 in amino acids: CASSLGLPDGAFF. The CDR3 DNA follows: TGTGCCAGCAGTTTGGGACTTCCCGATGGAGCTTTCTTT.

Points on this clonotype: This may be a read error, as it is one base from a much larger clone. CDR3 in amino acids: CSVLADTYNEQYF. The CDR3 DNA is TGCAGTGTATTGGCTGATACCTACAATGAGCAGTACTTC. The chain recombines TRBV20-1 with TRBJ2-1; D gene unclear. The DNA end favors TRBJ2-7, so the J call may be wrong. Germline V lookup: CDR1 DFQATT, CDR2 SNEGSKA (reference sequence). The CDR3 totals 13 residues.

This sequence joins TRBV7-2 and TRBJ2-7; D unclear. Near its end, the DNA agrees better with TRBJ2-4, so the J call may be wrong. The length of the CDR3 is 12 residues. The germline V gene encodes CDR1 SGHTA and CDR2 FQGNSA. The CDR3, as DNA: TGTGCCAGCAGCTTAGAAAGCAACATTCAGTACTTC. The encoded protein is CASSLESNIQYF.

The chain carries TRBV6-5 and TRBJ2-1; D is unresolved. The germline V and J ends were trimmed by 4 bases and 12 bases, with 4 bases remaining between them. The germline V gene has CDR1 MNHEY and CDR2 SVGAGI. The CDR3 contains 9 residues. CDR3 loop: CASSLMQFF. The DNA for the CDR3 is TGTGCCAGCAGTTTAATGCAGTTCTTC.

The chain joins TRBV20-1 to TRBJ2-3, with 14 nucleotides matching TRBD2. Trimming cost V 3 bases and J 5 bases; bases outside gene matches: 4. Germline lookup yields CDR1 DFQATT and CDR2 SNEGSKA (reference sequence). CDR3 length: 15 amino acids. DNA for the CDR3: TGCAGTGCTAGGACTAGCGGGGGGGCTTTAGATACGCAGTATTTT. This translates into CSARTSGGALDTQYF.

The rearrangement links TRBV18 to TRBJ2-7; D is ambiguous. Trimming took off 0 bases at V and 5 bases at J, with 11 bases between the two ends. The germline CDR1 and CDR2 sequences are KGHSH and LQKENI. The CDR3 has 14 amino acids. CDR3 DNA sequence: TGTGCCAGCTCACCACCGTCGGGTCGCAACGAGCAGTACTTC. Residues: CASSPPSGRNEQYF.

This chain connects TRBV5-1 to TRBJ1-2; maybe TRBD1 (6 bases). V was pared by 0 bases and J by 2 bases, with 11 bases between. This CDR3 is built from 15 residues. The germline CDR1 and CDR2 sequences are SGHRS and YFSETQ. This CDR3 reads CASSLEGEENYGYTF. CDR3 DNA sequence: TGCGCCAGCAGCTTGGAGGGGGAGGAAAACTATGGCTACACCTTC.

This chain uses TRBV6-2 or TRBV6-3 with TRBJ2-7; possible D gene TRBD2, 5 bases. The CDR3 has 14 amino acids. V was cut by 0 bases and J by 4 bases, with 10 bases left in between. Germline V CDR1 and CDR2: MNHEY, SVGEGT. In DNA, the CDR3 is TGTGCCAGCAGTTACTCGAATCCGGGGTACGAGCAGTACTTC. Encoded protein: CASSYSNPGYEQYF.

This CDR3 reads CSRSRGESSYEQYF. CDR3 DNA sequence: TGCAGCCGCTCCAGGGGGGAAAGCTCCTACGAGCAGTACTTC. The chain couples TRBV29-1 to TRBJ2-7; possible D gene TRBD1, 7 bases. CDR1 and CDR2 from the germline V gene are SQVTM and ANQGSEA. CDR3 size: 14 residues. V shed 8 bases and J shed 0 bases, with 17 bases lying between them.

V and J are TRBV20-1 and TRBJ1-2; D gene unclear. Deletions cut 1 base from V and 2 bases from J, with 8 bases between. The germline V gene has CDR1 DFQATT and CDR2 SNEGSKA (reference sequence). The CDR3 length is 13 residues. The CDR3 DNA is TGCAGTGCTAGAGTCCTGGGAAACTATGGCTACACCTTC. Translating gives CSARVLGNYGYTF.

This clonotype was picked up a small number of times. This chain connects TRBV12-3 or TRBV12-4 to TRBJ2-6, with a tentative D call TRBD2 (5 bases). The CDR3 length is 15 residues. With 7 bases removed from V and 4 bases from J, the gap between germline ends came to 14 bases. The CDR3 reads CASNPMRAGANVLTF. The CDR3 nucleotides are TGTGCCAGCAACCCCATGAGGGCCGGGGCCAACGTCCTGACTTTC.

CDR3: CASSAEGQGAYEQFF. In DNA form, the CDR3 reads TGTGCCAGCAGCGCAGAGGGACAGGGGGCCTATGAGCAGTTCTTC. The chain carries TRBV9 and TRBJ2-1; 12 bases align to TRBD1. Germline assignment: CDR1 SGDLS and CDR2 YYNGEE. This CDR3 contains 15 residues. The V segment lost 3 bases and the J segment 8 bases; nucleotides outside the gene matches: 6.

The chain has TRBV12-3 or TRBV12-4 and TRBJ2-1; 7 nucleotides match TRBD2. There are 15 residues in the CDR3. V lost 3 bases and J lost 7; bases outside the gene matches: 9. Here the CDR3 reads CASSFGGVLVNEQFF. As DNA, the CDR3 is TGTGCCAGCAGTTTTGGGGGGGTTTTAGTAAATGAGCAGTTCTTC.

V gene TRBV12-3 or TRBV12-4 combines with J gene TRBJ1-4; D is possibly TRBD1 (5 bases). The V end was cut by 2 bases, the J end by 7 bases, with 11 bases between. The CDR3 contains 14 residues. The CDR3 protein is CASSLSTVGEKLFF. The CDR3 DNA reads TGTGCCAGCAGTTTATCGACAGTGGGTGAAAAACTGTTTTTT.